The rows below give T cell receptor beta chains drawn from one sample of a study of molecular identifiers for immune sequencing clone quantification. Each CDR3 protein gets one entry after TCRdb re-called the PCR reads with MiXCR. In the table there are some 96,000 distinct CDR3 sequences, less than 25% of which are singletons. Specimen: naive CD8+ T cells from blood, with Jurkat cell RNA spiked in. These receptors were collected from a human donor in good health. Some libraries in this study had Jurkat cell RNA spiked in. Both conserved end residues are part of each CDR3. Fields, in order: V gene, clone size, J gene, D gene, CDR3 protein, CDR3 DNA. A D gene is named only where the DNA matches it firmly. Clone sizes are given selectively: once, few, many, or a class where the clone is expanded.

V: TRBV12-3/TRBV12-4
size: many
J: TRBJ2-2
D: -
CDR3: CASSPPPLTGELFF
DNA: TGTGCCAGCAGTCCACCCCCTTTGACCGGGGAGCTGTTTTTT

V: TRBV4-1
size: few
J: TRBJ2-7
D: -
CDR3: CASSQRSGTYEQYF
DNA: TGCGCCAGCAGCCAACGGTCAGGGACCTACGAGCAGTACTTC

V: TRBV12-3/TRBV12-4
size: -
J: TRBJ2-7
D: TRBD2
CDR3: CASSAGGAAQYF
DNA: TGTGCCAGCAGCGCGGGGGGAGCCGCGCAGTACTTC

V: TRBV5-1
size: few
J: TRBJ2-5
D: TRBD2
CDR3: CASSRSGGQETQYF
DNA: TGCGCCAGCAGTCGGAGCGGGGGGCAAGAGACCCAGTACTTC

V: TRBV28
size: -
J: TRBJ2-7
D: -
CDR3: CASSSQRNSYEQYF
DNA: TGTGCCAGCAGTTCACAGCGGAACTCCTACGAGCAGTACTTC

V: TRBV12-5
size: many
J: TRBJ2-7
D: -
CDR3: CASGLHGAEQYF
DNA: TGTGCTAGTGGTTTGCATGGGGCCGAGCAGTACTTC

V: TRBV12-5
size: many
J: TRBJ2-5
D: TRBD2
CDR3: CASGLGPLAAQETQYF
DNA: TGTGCTAGTGGTTTGGGTCCTCTAGCGGCACAAGAGACCCAGTACTTC

V: TRBV28
size: once
J: TRBJ2-1
D: -
CDR3: CASSLGRLYSAQFF
DNA: TGTGCCAGCAGTCTAGGGAGGCTTTACAGTGCGCAGTTCTTC

V: TRBV28
size: few
J: TRBJ2-5
D: TRBD2
CDR3: CASSPTGTNGETQYF
DNA: TGTGCCAGCAGTCCAACCGGGACTAATGGAGAGACCCAGTACTTC

V: TRBV3-1
size: many
J: TRBJ2-3
D: -
CDR3: CASSQESTDTQYF
DNA: TGTGCCAGCAGCCAAGAGAGCACAGATACGCAGTATTTT

V: TRBV12-3/TRBV12-4
size: once
J: TRBJ2-1
D: -
CDR3: CASSPGSHSYNEQFF
DNA: TGTGCCAGCAGCCCCGGTTCTCATTCCTACAATGAGCAGTTCTTC

V: TRBV27
size: many
J: TRBJ1-1
D: -
CDR3: CASSIQGNAEAFF
DNA: TGTGCCAGCAGTATACAGGGTAACGCTGAAGCTTTCTTT

V: TRBV4-3
size: -
J: TRBJ2-5
D: TRBD2
CDR3: CVSSQEAGQETQYF
DNA: TGCGTCAGCAGCCAAGAAGCGGGGCAAGAAACCCAGTACTTC

V: TRBV12-3/TRBV12-4
size: few
J: TRBJ2-3
D: TRBD2
CDR3: CASNPLGASGRDTQYF
DNA: TGTGCCAGCAACCCTCTGGGGGCTAGCGGGCGAGATACGCAGTATTTT

V: TRBV27
size: -
J: TRBJ2-7
D: -
CDR3: CASSLLASSYEQYF
DNA: TGTGCCAGCAGTTTATTGGCGAGCTCCTACGAGCAGTACTTC

V: TRBV7-8
size: few
J: TRBJ2-5
D: -
CDR3: CASSPWTDQETQYF
DNA: TGTGCCAGCAGCCCTTGGACAGACCAAGAGACCCAGTACTTC

V: TRBV12-3/TRBV12-4
size: few
J: TRBJ1-1
D: -
CDR3: CAAGIETELNTEAFF
DNA: TGTGCCGCAGGAATAGAGACAGAACTGAACACTGAAGCTTTCTTT

V: TRBV12-3/TRBV12-4
size: many
J: TRBJ2-2
D: TRBD1
CDR3: CASTWDRGLLTGELFF
DNA: TGTGCCAGCACTTGGGACAGGGGGCTTCTAACCGGGGAGCTGTTTTTT

V: TRBV27
size: few
J: TRBJ1-5
D: -
CDR3: CASSFGGTNQPQHF
DNA: TGTGCCAGCAGTTTTGGCGGGACCAATCAGCCCCAGCATTTT

V: TRBV29-1
size: -
J: TRBJ2-3
D: -
CDR3: CSVLGLGTDTQYF
DNA: TGCAGCGTTCTTGGGCTCGGCACAGATACGCAGTATTTT

V: TRBV11-2
size: few
J: TRBJ2-5
D: -
CDR3: CASSSETQYF
DNA: TGTGCCAGCAGCTCTGAGACCCAGTACTTC

V: TRBV7-9
size: -
J: TRBJ2-1
D: -
CDR3: CASSLTVSYNEQFF
DNA: TGTGCCAGCAGCTTAACAGTATCATACAATGAGCAGTTCTTC

V: TRBV16
size: -
J: TRBJ1-5
D: -
CDR3: CASSPVDGFWPQHF
DNA: TGTGCCAGCAGCCCGGTAGACGGATTCTGGCCCCAGCATTTT

V: TRBV20-1
size: -
J: TRBJ2-7
D: TRBD2
CDR3: CSARDLADPLIDEQYF
DNA: TGCAGTGCTAGAGACCTAGCGGACCCCCTTATAGACGAGCAGTACTTC

V: TRBV28
size: many
J: TRBJ2-5
D: -
CDR3: CASSLRNQETQYF
DNA: TGTGCCAGCAGTTTACGGAATCAAGAGACCCAGTACTTC

V: TRBV20-1
size: -
J: TRBJ1-1
D: -
CDR3: CSARGGRLMNTAAFF
DNA: TGCAGTGCTAGAGGGGGCCGTCTAATGAACACTGCAGCTTTCTTT

V: TRBV11-2
size: -
J: TRBJ2-3
D: TRBD1
CDR3: CASSLDQLSGGGSDTQYF
DNA: TGTGCCAGCAGCTTAGATCAGTTGTCAGGGGGCGGGTCAGATACGCAGTATTTT

V: TRBV5-6
size: many
J: TRBJ2-5
D: -
CDR3: CASGLRETQETQYF
DNA: TGTGCCTCAGGACTGAGGGAGACCCAAGAGACCCAGTACTTC

V: TRBV15
size: many
J: TRBJ2-2
D: -
CDR3: CATSRGWGTGELFF
DNA: TGTGCCACCAGCAGAGGGTGGGGGACCGGGGAGCTGTTTTTT

V: TRBV27
size: many
J: TRBJ2-3
D: TRBD2
CDR3: CASSFSGISTDTQYF
DNA: TGTGCCAGCAGTTTTAGCGGGATCAGCACAGATACGCAGTATTTT

V: TRBV7-8
size: once
J: TRBJ2-5
D: TRBD2
CDR3: CASGFWTSGGAETQYF
DNA: TGTGCCAGCGGCTTTTGGACTAGCGGGGGGGCAGAGACCCAGTACTTC

V: TRBV5-1
size: many
J: TRBJ2-3
D: TRBD2
CDR3: CASSFLTSVTDTQYF
DNA: TGCGCCAGCAGCTTTCTGACTAGCGTCACAGATACGCAGTATTTT

V: TRBV7-9
size: many
J: TRBJ2-3
D: TRBD1
CDR3: CASSSDRGNTDTQYF
DNA: TGTGCCAGCAGCTCAGACAGGGGCAACACAGATACGCAGTATTTT

V: TRBV4-3
size: many
J: TRBJ1-1
D: -
CDR3: CASSQDWAPGNTEAFF
DNA: TGCGCCAGCAGCCAAGACTGGGCCCCGGGGAACACTGAAGCTTTCTTT

V: TRBV30
size: few
J: TRBJ2-3
D: -
CDR3: CAWNLVGTTDTQYF
DNA: TGTGCCTGGAATTTGGTGGGGACCACAGATACGCAGTATTTT

V: TRBV6-2/TRBV6-3
size: many
J: TRBJ2-3
D: TRBD2
CDR3: CASSSPGLAGTDTQYF
DNA: TGTGCCAGCAGCTCCCCGGGACTAGCGGGCACAGATACGCAGTATTTT

V: TRBV4-3
size: -
J: TRBJ2-7
D: -
CDR3: CASSQSYGPDYEQYF
DNA: TGCGCCAGCAGCCAAAGTTATGGACCGGATTACGAGCAGTACTTC

V: TRBV5-1
size: many
J: TRBJ2-3
D: TRBD1
CDR3: CASSWGTGSTDTQYF
DNA: TGCGCCAGCAGCTGGGGGACAGGGAGCACAGATACGCAGTATTTT

V: TRBV27
size: -
J: TRBJ2-1
D: TRBD2
CDR3: CASSLAGKGYNEQFF
DNA: TGTGCCAGCAGCTTAGCGGGAAAGGGTTACAATGAGCAGTTCTTC

V: TRBV4-2
size: -
J: TRBJ2-2
D: -
CDR3: CASRTKGTGELFF
DNA: TGTGCCAGCAGGACTAAGGGCACCGGGGAGCTGTTTTTT

V: TRBV6-5
size: many
J: TRBJ1-2
D: TRBD1
CDR3: CASSYSRSGGGNYGYTF
DNA: TGTGCCAGCAGTTACTCACGGTCAGGGGGAGGCAACTATGGCTACACCTTC

V: TRBV7-9
size: many
J: TRBJ2-7
D: -
CDR3: CASSPSAQYEQYF
DNA: TGTGCCAGCAGCCCAAGCGCGCAGTACGAGCAGTACTTC

V: TRBV29-1
size: few
J: TRBJ1-2
D: -
CDR3: CSVRDPWGYTF
DNA: TGCAGCGTTCGGGACCCTTGGGGCTACACCTTC

V: TRBV3-1
size: -
J: TRBJ2-7
D: -
CDR3: CASRDARGLVYEQYF
DNA: TGTGCCAGCAGGGACGCAAGGGGCTTAGTCTACGAGCAGTACTTC

V: TRBV3-1
size: -
J: TRBJ2-1
D: TRBD2
CDR3: CASSRGSGRGSYNEQFF
DNA: TGTGCCAGCAGCCGGGGTAGCGGGAGGGGTTCCTACAATGAGCAGTTCTTC

V: TRBV2
size: many
J: TRBJ2-3
D: TRBD2
CDR3: CASRLAGSSTDTQYF
DNA: TGTGCCAGCAGGCTAGCGGGTTCTTCCACAGATACGCAGTATTTT

V: TRBV28
size: many
J: TRBJ2-7
D: TRBD2
CDR3: CASSLTSGSDEQYF
DNA: TGTGCCAGCAGTCTGACTAGCGGGAGCGACGAGCAGTACTTC

V: TRBV6-2/TRBV6-3
size: -
J: TRBJ2-1
D: TRBD2
CDR3: CASSYSSTSGKYNEQFF
DNA: TGTGCCAGCAGTTACTCGTCAACTAGCGGGAAATACAATGAGCAGTTCTTC

V: TRBV20-1
size: -
J: TRBJ2-7
D: -
CDR3: CSAVSLHSSYEQYF
DNA: TGCAGTGCGGTCAGCCTTCACTCATCCTACGAGCAGTACTTC

V: TRBV4-3
size: many
J: TRBJ2-7
D: -
CDR3: CASSQDRTGSGTYEQYF
DNA: TGCGCCAGCAGCCAAGACAGAACAGGATCCGGGACCTACGAGCAGTACTTC

V: TRBV24-1
size: -
J: TRBJ2-2
D: TRBD1
CDR3: CATSDSGQGVNTGELFF
DNA: TGTGCCACCAGTGATTCCGGACAGGGCGTAAACACCGGGGAGCTGTTTTTT

V: TRBV4-3
size: -
J: TRBJ2-1
D: -
CDR3: CASSLRRGDEQFF
DNA: TGCGCCAGCAGCCTGAGGCGGGGAGATGAGCAGTTCTTC

V: TRBV7-9
size: many
J: TRBJ2-5
D: TRBD2
CDR3: CASSPGLGMETQYF
DNA: TGTGCCAGCAGCCCTGGACTAGGAATGGAGACCCAGTACTTC

V: TRBV27
size: -
J: TRBJ2-1
D: TRBD2
CDR3: CASSFQAPPSGWSYNEQFF
DNA: TGTGCCAGCAGTTTTCAAGCCCCCCCTAGCGGTTGGTCCTACAATGAGCAGTTCTTC

V: TRBV7-9
size: many
J: TRBJ2-2
D: -
CDR3: CASSFVGGELFF
DNA: TGTGCCAGCAGCTTCGTAGGCGGGGAGCTGTTTTTT

V: TRBV4-3
size: many
J: TRBJ2-1
D: TRBD1
CDR3: CASSLGTGSENEQFF
DNA: TGCGCCAGCAGCCTGGGGACAGGGTCTGAAAATGAGCAGTTCTTC

V: TRBV7-6
size: many
J: TRBJ1-1
D: -
CDR3: CASSLRSVGATGTEAFF
DNA: TGTGCCAGCAGCTTAAGGAGTGTAGGTGCGACGGGCACTGAAGCTTTCTTT

V: TRBV6-5
size: many
J: TRBJ1-4
D: -
CDR3: CASSTTPGFEKLFF
DNA: TGTGCCAGCAGTACCACGCCGGGATTCGAAAAACTGTTTTTT

V: TRBV3-1
size: many
J: TRBJ2-5
D: -
CDR3: CASSPDWSSTETQYF
DNA: TGTGCCAGCAGCCCGGACTGGAGTAGCACGGAGACCCAGTACTTC